This T cell receptor beta chain was found in a study of OX40 agonist ivuxolimab in advanced cancers. Turning to the study itself: Partial responses were achieved by three patients, one with hepatocellular carcinoma and two with cutaneous melanoma.

Germline CDR1 is SNHLY and CDR2 is FYNNEI. V was cut by 4 bases and J by 0 bases, with 9 bases left in between. The CDR3 loop spans 14 amino acids. General study findings and limits: Low normalized T-cell clonal expansion also characterized some of the nonresponders. CD8+ T cells (on average) carried more expanded clones than CD4+ T cells. At doses 0.1 to 3.0 mg/kg, CD4+ and CD8+ clones expanded.

Comments on this clone: What it recognizes is unknown.

The data were produced by immunoSEQ multiplex PCR, yet TCRdb's version contains in-frame clones alone and is incomplete. Counted here are fewer than 85,000 clones, under 90% occurring once; the ten biggest clones make up approximately 2.4%. This clonotype originated in an adult with an advanced solid tumor such as melanoma, head and neck, liver or kidney cancer. This sample comprised CD4+ or CD8+ T cells sorted from blood, obtained in a trial of the OX40 agonist ivuxolimab. The chain is built from TRBV2 and TRBJ1-1; D gene unclear. The CDR3: CASSALHVNTEAFF. The CDR3 region has the DNA TGTGCCAGCAGTGCCCTGCATGTGAACACTGAAGCTTTCTTT.